The 28 T cell receptor beta chains in this list originate from one sample, sequenced in a study of T cell responses to AZD1222 COVID-19 vaccine. Using immunoSEQ multiplex PCR, the repertoire was profiled, and TCRdb retains in-frame clones only, with some absent. In the table there are about 110,000 clones, 85% to 95% of which are singletons. The material was peripheral blood, obtained 28 days after the second AZD1222 dose. These receptors all come from an adult who received the AZD1222 COVID-19 vaccine.

This clone appeared a single time. The chain carries TRBV29-1 and TRBJ2-7; 8 nucleotides line up with TRBD1. After removal of 5 bases from V and 2 bases from J, the junction contained 8 bases not matched to a gene. The CDR3 spans 14 residues. The germline gives CDR1 SQVTM, CDR2 ANQGSEA. DNA for the CDR3: TGCAGCGTTTTCGGACAGGGCCCCCCCTACGAGCAGTACTTC. This codes for CSVFGQGPPYEQYF.

The CDR3 DNA follows: TGTGCCAGTAGTGCCCGGGACTACCTGGGGTATGGCTACACCTTC. It codes for CASSARDYLGYGYTF. The chain recombines TRBV19 with TRBJ1-2, with a tentative D call TRBD1 (5 bases). V gave up 5 bases and J gave up 5 bases, with 18 bases separating them. Per germline, CDR1 LNHDA and CDR2 SQIVND (reference sequence). The CDR3 extends over 15 amino acids.

This chain connects TRBV7-9 to TRBJ1-2; D might be TRBD1 (5 bases). The germline V and J ends were trimmed by 1 base and 6 bases, with 9 bases remaining between them. Germline V gives CDR1 SEHNR, CDR2 FQNEAQ (reference sequence). This CDR3 spans 13 amino acids. For the CDR3, the DNA is TGTGCCAGCAGCTTAGGAGGCAGGGATGGCTACACCTTC. Protein sequence: CASSLGGRDGYTF.

The rearrangement joins TRBV6-5 to TRBJ1-1; D is unresolved. This CDR3 comprises 13 residues. The V gene's germline CDR1 is MNHEY and CDR2 SVGAGI. The V and J ends lost 6 bases and 3 bases respectively, with 11 bases between them. CDR3 in amino acids: CASRIYGHTEAFF. In DNA, the CDR3 is TGTGCCAGCAGAATATATGGGCACACTGAAGCTTTCTTT.

The V call is TRBV18, the J call TRBJ1-2; D unclear. Deletions cut 6 bases from V and 1 base from J, with 6 bases between. Germline V gene sequence: CDR1 KGHSH, CDR2 LQKENI. The CDR3 has 12 residues. The CDR3 spells CASSAFNYGYTF. The CDR3 DNA reads as TGTGCCAGCTCTGCGTTTAACTATGGCTACACCTTC.

CDR3 sequence reads: CASSDHRNPNEQYF. The CDR3 coding sequence is TGCGCCAGCAGTGATCATAGAAACCCCAACGAGCAGTACTTC. The chain carries TRBV10-1 and TRBJ2-7; no definite D call. CDR1 and CDR2 (germline): WNHNN, SYGVQD (reference sequence). There are 14 residues in the CDR3. The ends were cut back, 3 bases at V and 5 bases at J, with 14 bases in the middle.

The count of this clone is one. The V and J genes are TRBV4-2 and TRBJ1-5; D is undetermined. The germline gives CDR1 LGHNA, CDR2 YNFKEQ. V was shortened by 1 base and J by 0 bases, with 10 bases between the two germline ends. The CDR3 runs 16 residues. CDR3 coding DNA: TGTGCCAGCAGCCAAGCCGAACATGATAGCAATCAGCCCCAGCATTTT. Residues: CASSQAEHDSNQPQHF.

This clone was seen only once. The J gene is TRBJ2-1, the V gene TRBV12-5; 9 nucleotides agree with TRBD2. In germline, CDR1 is LGHNT, CDR2 FRNRAP. The V segment lost 2 bases and the J segment 5 bases; nucleotides outside the gene matches: 7. The CDR3 has 16 amino acids. This CDR3 reads CASGLQVAGAHNEQFF. For the CDR3, the DNA is TGTGCTAGTGGTTTGCAGGTAGCGGGAGCCCACAATGAGCAGTTCTTC.

The chain employs TRBV10-1 and TRBJ1-2; no definite D call. The CDR3 loop spans 13 amino acids. Trimming left V 3 bases short and J 0 bases short, with 5 bases between. From germline, CDR1 is WNHNN and CDR2 SYGVQD (reference sequence). CDR3 DNA: TGCGCCAGCAGTGATACAGCTAACTATGGCTACACCTTC. Translating gives CASSDTANYGYTF.

The chain carries TRBV15 and TRBJ1-1, with D unresolved. The CDR3 contains 15 residues. V was trimmed by 1 base and J by 0 bases, leaving 9 bases between them. CDR1 and CDR2 from the germline V gene are LNHNV and YYDKDF (reference sequence). DNA of the CDR3: TGTGCCACCAGCAGAGTTTCAGCCCTGAACACTGAAGCTTTCTTT. Protein sequence: CATSRVSALNTEAFF.

This chain joins TRBV19 and TRBJ1-4; TRBD1 might be the D (6 bases). V dropped 3 bases and J dropped 10 bases, with 12 bases sitting between them. Germline CDR1 is LNHDA and CDR2 is SQIVND (reference sequence). CDR3 size: 13 residues. The CDR3 here is CASSIVGGGKLFF. For the CDR3, the DNA is TGTGCCAGTAGTATCGTGGGGGGCGGAAAACTGTTTTTT.

The rearrangement joins TRBV19 to TRBJ1-6; 7 bases are a match to TRBD1. This CDR3 contains 15 residues. Losses at the gene ends were 4 bases for V and 6 bases for J; bases not matched to a gene: 6. In germline, CDR1 is LNHDA, CDR2 SQIVND (reference sequence). The CDR3 reads CASSKQGQPNSPLHF. The CDR3 DNA reads as TGTGCCAGTAGTAAGCAGGGACAGCCTAATTCACCCCTCCACTTT.

The chain links TRBV19 to TRBJ2-1; weak D call: TRBD2 (6 bases). Per the germline V gene, CDR1 is LNHDA and CDR2 is SQIVND (reference sequence). Trimming took off 3 bases at V and 6 bases at J, with 15 bases between the two ends. The CDR3 totals 15 residues. The CDR3 nucleotides read TGTGCCAGTAGTATCATTAGCGGAGCCCCCAATGAGCAGTTCTTC. Protein product: CASSIISGAPNEQFF.

The chain employs TRBV21-1 and TRBJ1-4; the table assigns TRBD1, which was not confirmed against the DNA. TRBV21-1 is deemed a pseudogene. This CDR3 has 15 residues. The CDR3 sequence is CASSKGTGVNEKLFF. As DNA, the CDR3 is TGTGCCAGCAGCAAAGGTACAGGGGTTAATGAAAAACTGTTTTTT.

The chain employs TRBV20-1 and TRBJ1-3; D is possibly TRBD1 (5 bases). The V and J ends lost 3 bases and 4 bases respectively, with 13 bases between them. Looked up from germline, CDR1 is DFQATT and CDR2 is SNEGSKA (reference sequence). This CDR3 is 14 amino acids long. The chain's CDR3 is CSASSRAKGNTIYF. In nucleotides, the CDR3 is TGCAGTGCTAGTAGCAGGGCTAAGGGAAACACCATATATTTT.

This chain connects TRBV28 to TRBJ1-2, with D possibly being TRBD1 (6 bases). CDR3 length equals 12 residues. CDR1 and CDR2 from the germline V gene are MDHEN and SYDVKM. Trimming pared 7 bases from V and 5 bases from J, leaving 11 bases between. The CDR3 coding sequence is TGTGCCAGCAACAGGGTGGAATATGGCTACACCTTC. Residues: CASNRVEYGYTF.

The rearrangement links TRBV7-6 to TRBJ2-5; a possible D gene is TRBD1 (6 bases). V was cut by 11 bases and J by 1 base, with 11 bases left in between. The CDR3 is made up of 12 amino acids. The germline V gene has CDR1 SGHVS and CDR2 FNYEAQ. CDR3 sequence: CAVRQAQETQYF. The CDR3 nucleotides are TGTGCCGTTCGACAGGCCCAAGAGACCCAGTACTTC. The whole variable domain, remainder taken from reference TRBV7-6 and TRBJ2-5, is GAGVSQSPRYKVTKRGQDVALRCDPISGHVSLYWYRQALGQGPEFLTYFNYEAQQDKSGLPNDRFSAERPEGSISTLTIQRTEQRDSAMYRCAVRQAQETQYFGPGTRLLVL.

The rearrangement joins TRBV30 to TRBJ2-7, with 9 bases that match TRBD2. Trimming removed 3 bases from V and 4 bases from J; junction bases left unmatched: 7. CDR1 and CDR2 (germline): GTSNPN, SVGIG (reference sequence). This CDR3 has 14 amino acids. The CDR3 loop reads CAWRRAGGIYEQYF. In nucleotides, the CDR3 is TGTGCCTGGAGGCGAGCGGGAGGAATATACGAGCAGTACTTC. The whole variable domain, remainder taken from reference TRBV30 and TRBJ2-7, is SQTIHQWPATLVQPVGSPLSLECTVEGTSNPNLYWYRQAAGRGLQLLFYSVGIGQISSEVPQNLSASRPQDRQFILSSKKLLLSDSGFYLCAWRRAGGIYEQYFGPGTRLTVT.

The V gene is TRBV29-1, the J gene TRBJ2-3; no firm D call. The CDR3 spans 14 residues. Trimming stripped 1 base from V and 1 base from J, with 9 bases between. CDR1 SQVTM and CDR2 ANQGSEA come from the germline V gene. CDR3 nucleotide sequence: TGCAGCGTTGAAGGAGAGTTGGGCACAGATACGCAGTATTTT. This gives the protein CSVEGELGTDTQYF.

The J gene is TRBJ1-6, the V gene TRBV5-6, with 7 bases matching TRBD1. Germline CDR1 is SGHDT and CDR2 is YYEEEE. Unmatched junction bases numbered 13, after V lost 5 bases and J lost 2 bases. This CDR3 region has 18 residues. CDR3 sequence: CASSLRTGRPPYNSPLHF. In DNA, the CDR3 is TGTGCCAGCAGTTTAAGGACAGGAAGACCACCCTATAATTCACCCCTCCACTTT.

The chain uses TRBV19 and TRBJ2-1; D possibly uses TRBD1 or TRBD2 (6 bases each). The ends were cut back, 4 bases at V and 6 bases at J, with 25 bases in the middle. The CDR3 extends over 18 amino acids. Germline CDR1 is LNHDA and CDR2 is SQIVND (reference sequence). The CDR3 DNA reads as TGTGCCAGTAGTACGGGGGCCCCTAGAACGGGAGCGGGCAATGAGCAGTTCTTC. Translated, it gives CASSTGAPRTGAGNEQFF.

The rearrangement links TRBV9 to TRBJ2-2, with D maybe TRBD2 (5 bases). This CDR3 is built from 16 residues. Trimming left V 3 bases short and J 3 bases short, with 15 bases between. CDR1 is SGDLS and CDR2 is YYNGEE in the germline V gene. This chain's CDR3 is CASSALTSGDTGELFF. The DNA of the CDR3 is TGTGCCAGCAGCGCGCTAACTAGTGGTGACACCGGGGAGCTGTTTTTT.

This clone showed up just a few times. The chain carries TRBV7-2 and TRBJ1-2, with D unresolved. The germline V and J ends were trimmed by 0 bases and 5 bases, with 4 bases remaining between them. There are 12 residues in the CDR3. CDR1 is SGHTA and CDR2 is FQGNSA in the germline V gene. Here the CDR3 DNA reads TGTGCCAGCAGCTTAGCAGGGTATGGCTACACCTTC. This codes for CASSLAGYGYTF.

The chain links TRBV29-1 to TRBJ1-1; D perhaps matches TRBD1 (6 bases). Germline V CDR1 and CDR2: SQVTM, ANQGSEA. The length of the CDR3 is 13 residues. The ends were cut back, 5 bases at V and 1 base at J, with 11 bases in the middle. CDR3 in amino acids: CSVKSRGNTEAFF. In DNA, the CDR3 is TGCAGCGTTAAGAGCAGGGGGAACACTGAAGCTTTCTTT.

J is TRBJ2-5 and V is TRBV12-5; weak D call: TRBD1 (5 bases). Germline CDR1 reads LGHNT; CDR2 reads FRNRAP. The V and J ends lost 0 bases and 2 bases respectively, with 13 bases between them. The CDR3 consists of 16 residues. The CDR3 DNA reads TGTGCTAGTGGTTTGGTATGGGGCCCCGGGCAAGAGACCCAGTACTTC. Translation: CASGLVWGPGQETQYF.

The chain carries TRBV6-1 and TRBJ1-5; perhaps TRBD1 as D (6 bases). CDR1 and CDR2 from the germline V gene are MNHNS and SASEGT. The CDR3 has 16 residues. Trimming shortened V by 1 base and J by 6 bases, and 16 bases separated the two germline ends. The CDR3 is CASSEVRGGVRQPQHF. DNA of the CDR3: TGTGCCAGCAGTGAAGTACGGGGGGGCGTCCGTCAGCCCCAGCATTTT.

CDR3 sequence reads: CATSGPKSRSLRNEQYF. In DNA form, the CDR3 reads TGTGCCACCAGCGGACCCAAAAGCCGGTCCCTAAGGAACGAGCAGTACTTC. The chain couples TRBV15 to TRBJ2-7; D ambiguous. The V and J ends lost 5 bases and 5 bases respectively, with 25 bases between them. Germline V CDR1 and CDR2: LNHNV, YYDKDF (reference sequence). CDR3 length: 17 residues.

The sample holds one count of this clone. The V and J genes are TRBV5-1 and TRBJ2-7; tentatively, D is TRBD1 (6 bases). V shed 5 bases and J shed 0 bases, with 15 bases lying between them. The CDR3 consists of 15 residues. Germline V CDR1 and CDR2: SGHRS, YFSETQ. CDR3 sequence reads: CASRVGLQGSYEQYF. The DNA of the CDR3 is TGCGCCAGCAGGGTCGGCCTACAGGGCTCCTACGAGCAGTACTTC.